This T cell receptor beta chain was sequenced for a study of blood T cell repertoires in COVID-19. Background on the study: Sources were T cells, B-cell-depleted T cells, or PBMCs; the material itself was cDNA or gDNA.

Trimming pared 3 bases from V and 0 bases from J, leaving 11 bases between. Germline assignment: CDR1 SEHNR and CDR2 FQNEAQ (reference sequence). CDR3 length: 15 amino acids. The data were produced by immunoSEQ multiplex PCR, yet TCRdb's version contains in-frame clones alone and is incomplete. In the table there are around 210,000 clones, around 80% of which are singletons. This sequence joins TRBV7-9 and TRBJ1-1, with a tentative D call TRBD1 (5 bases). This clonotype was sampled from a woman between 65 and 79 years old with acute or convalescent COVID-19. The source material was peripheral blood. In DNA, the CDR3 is TGTGCCAGCAGCTTCGCAGGGAATTTGAACACTGAAGCTTTCTTT. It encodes CASSFAGNLNTEAFF.